This T cell receptor (beta chain) was captured in a study of blood T cell repertoires in COVID-19. Study details: T cells, B-cell-depleted T cells, or PBMCs supplied cDNA or gDNA.

This clone has a handful of counts. Ages ranged from about 18 to 89 years, with residence in 24 US areas. Cohort assignment relied on participant-reported clinical history. The data were produced by immunoSEQ multiplex PCR, yet TCRdb's version contains in-frame clones alone and is incomplete. The table lists more than 200,000 clones, 85% to 90% of them singletons. The source is a middle-aged man who had recovered from COVID-19. The specimen sequenced was PBMCs or T cells enriched from blood (not recorded which).

The CDR3 protein is CASGIPGTNYGYTF. The CDR3, as DNA: TGTGCCAGCGGGATTCCGGGGACTAACTATGGCTACACCTTC. The chain recombines TRBV27 with TRBJ1-2, with no clear D. Trimming took 8 bases from V and 0 from J, leaving 13 bases between them. Germline values: CDR1 MNHEY, CDR2 SMNVEV (reference sequence). CDR3 length: 14 amino acids.